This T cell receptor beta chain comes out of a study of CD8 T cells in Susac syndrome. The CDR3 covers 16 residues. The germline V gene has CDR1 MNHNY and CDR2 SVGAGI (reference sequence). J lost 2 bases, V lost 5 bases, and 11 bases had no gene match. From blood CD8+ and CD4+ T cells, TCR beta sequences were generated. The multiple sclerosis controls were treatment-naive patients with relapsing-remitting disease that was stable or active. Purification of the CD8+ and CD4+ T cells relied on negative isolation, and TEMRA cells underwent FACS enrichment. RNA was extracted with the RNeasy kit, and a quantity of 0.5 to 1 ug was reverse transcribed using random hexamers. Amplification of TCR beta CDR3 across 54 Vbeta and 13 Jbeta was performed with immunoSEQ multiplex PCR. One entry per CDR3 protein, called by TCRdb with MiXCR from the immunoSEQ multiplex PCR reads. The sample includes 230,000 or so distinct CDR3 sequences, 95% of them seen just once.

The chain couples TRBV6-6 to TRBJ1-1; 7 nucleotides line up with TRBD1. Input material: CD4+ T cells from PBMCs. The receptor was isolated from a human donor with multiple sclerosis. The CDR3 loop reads CASSPPGQLTNTEAFF. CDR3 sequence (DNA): TGTGCCAGCAGTCCGCCGGGACAGCTTACCAACACTGAAGCTTTCTTT.